These T cell receptor beta chains were read from a single sample in a study of cytomegalovirus exposure and HLA in healthy donors. Libraries were prepared by immunoSEQ multiplex PCR; TCRdb keeps only in-frame clonotypes and omits some of them. The sample shows about 240,000 clones, roughly 87% of them seen only once. The sequencing input was PBMCs. The source of these receptors is a woman aged 40 to 49 in good health and CMV-seropositive. CDR3s include the opening cysteine and the closing phenylalanine or tryptophan. The D gene is left open where the match is weak. The listing skips clone size in some rows; elsewhere it reads once, few, many or a size class.

J: TRBJ1-5
V: TRBV11-2
length: 14
D: -
size: -
DNA: TGTGCCAGCAGCCGGGGGGCCCTCCGGGGGCCCCAGCATTTT
CDR3: CASSRGALRGPQHF

J: TRBJ2-3
V: TRBV9
length: 16
D: TRBD2
size: -
DNA: TGTGCCAGCAGCGTAGTTACTAGCGGGGGGGCAGGTACGCAGTATTTT
CDR3: CASSVVTSGGAGTQYF

J: TRBJ2-7
V: TRBV4-2
length: 14
D: -
size: -
DNA: TGTGCCAGCAGCCAAGGGCCCCCAGATTACGAGCAGTACTTC
CDR3: CASSQGPPDYEQYF

J: TRBJ1-5
V: TRBV10-2
length: 15
D: -
size: -
DNA: TGCGCCAGCAGTGCCGGGGATACGGGCAATCAGCCCCAGCATTTT
CDR3: CASSAGDTGNQPQHF

J: TRBJ1-1
V: TRBV5-1
length: 13
D: -
size: -
DNA: TGCGCCAGCAGCTTGGGAAACAGTGCCGAAGCTTTCTTT
CDR3: CASSLGNSAEAFF

J: TRBJ1-1
V: TRBV18
length: 13
D: -
size: -
DNA: TGTGCCAGCTCACCTTCTCGGGACACTGAAGCTTTCTTT
CDR3: CASSPSRDTEAFF

J: TRBJ2-3
V: TRBV10-2
length: 16
D: TRBD2
size: -
DNA: TGCGCCAGCAGGCCGGCGACTAGCGGATACACAGATACGCAGTATTTT
CDR3: CASRPATSGYTDTQYF

J: TRBJ2-1
V: TRBV25-1
length: 14
D: -
size: few
DNA: TGTGCCAGCAGTGAAAGGGGCGGAAACAATGAGCAGTTCTTC
CDR3: CASSERGGNNEQFF

J: TRBJ2-7
V: TRBV7-2
length: 12
D: -
size: -
DNA: TGTGCCAGCGGGGACATCCGCGGGGAGCAGTACTTC
CDR3: CASGDIRGEQYF

J: TRBJ2-7
V: TRBV6-1
length: 16
D: -
size: -
DNA: TGTGCCAGCAGTGCAAAATCCCTGGGGGCGAACTACGAGCAGTACTTC
CDR3: CASSAKSLGANYEQYF